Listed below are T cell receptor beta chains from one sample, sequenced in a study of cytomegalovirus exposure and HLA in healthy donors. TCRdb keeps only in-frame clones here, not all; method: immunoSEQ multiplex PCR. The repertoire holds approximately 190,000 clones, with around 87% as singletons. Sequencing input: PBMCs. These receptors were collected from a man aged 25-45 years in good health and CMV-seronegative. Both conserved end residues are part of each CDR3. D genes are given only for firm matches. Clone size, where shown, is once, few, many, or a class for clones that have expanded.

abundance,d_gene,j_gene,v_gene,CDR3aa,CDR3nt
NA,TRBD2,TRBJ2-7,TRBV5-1,CASSLRYGVAGDEQYF,TGCGCCAGCAGCTTGAGGTACGGGGTAGCGGGGGACGAGCAGTACTTC
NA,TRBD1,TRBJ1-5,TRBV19,CASQQGSVPQHF,TGTGCCAGTCAACAGGGGTCTGTACCCCAGCATTTT
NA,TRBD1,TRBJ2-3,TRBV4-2,CASSQGQGPSTDTQYF,TGTGCCAGCAGCCAAGGACAGGGGCCTAGCACAGATACGCAGTATTTT
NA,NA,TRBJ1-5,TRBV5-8,CASSLNIQPQHF,TGTGCCAGCAGCTTGAACATTCAGCCCCAGCATTTT
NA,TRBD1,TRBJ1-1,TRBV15,CATGQGKSLGENTEAFF,TGTGCCACCGGACAGGGAAAGAGCCTCGGGGAGAACACTGAAGCTTTCTTT
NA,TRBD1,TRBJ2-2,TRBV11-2,CASSFVGQRNTGELFF,TGTGCCAGCAGCTTTGTGGGACAGAGGAACACCGGGGAGCTGTTTTTT
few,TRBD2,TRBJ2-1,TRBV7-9,CASRGSSGGNSYNEQFF,TGTGCCAGCAGAGGATCTAGCGGGGGTAATTCCTACAATGAGCAGTTCTTC
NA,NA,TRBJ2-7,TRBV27,CASSSSSYEQYF,TGTGCCAGCAGTTCCAGCTCCTACGAGCAGTACTTC
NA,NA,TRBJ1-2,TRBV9,CASSQGGQSGGYTF,TGTGCCAGCAGCCAAGGGGGACAATCTGGAGGCTACACCTTC
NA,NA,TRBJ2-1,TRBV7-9,CASSGWLGEVIQFF,TGTGCCAGCAGCGGATGGCTCGGAGAGGTTATCCAGTTCTTC
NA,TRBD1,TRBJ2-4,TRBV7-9,CASSVNRGDASQYF,TGTGCCAGCAGCGTCAACAGGGGCGATGCCAGTCAGTACTTC
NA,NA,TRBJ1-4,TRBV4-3,CASSQEGGTGEKLFF,TGCGCCAGCAGCCAAGAAGGAGGGACGGGAGAAAAACTGTTTTTT
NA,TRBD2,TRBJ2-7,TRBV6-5,CASSYGRGGSYEQYF,TGTGCCAGCAGTTACGGGCGGGGGGGTTCCTACGAGCAGTACTTC
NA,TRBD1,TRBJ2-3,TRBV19,CASSTRQGSTDTQYF,TGTGCCAGTAGTACGAGACAGGGGAGCACAGATACGCAGTATTTT
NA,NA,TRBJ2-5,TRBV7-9,CASSYTGTLGETQYF,TGTGCCAGCAGCTATACAGGGACGCTTGGGGAGACCCAGTACTTC
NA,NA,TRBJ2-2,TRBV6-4,CASSVETNTGELFF,TGTGCCAGCAGTGTGGAGACGAACACCGGGGAGCTGTTTTTT
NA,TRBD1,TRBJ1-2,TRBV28,CASGLVTGQGYTF,TGTGCCAGCGGCCTCGTGACAGGGCAAGGCTACACCTTC
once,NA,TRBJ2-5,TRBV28,CASSFGPGGDQETQYF,TGTGCCAGCAGTTTTGGACCCGGGGGTGACCAAGAGACCCAGTACTTC
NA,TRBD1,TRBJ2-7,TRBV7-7,CASSKRDSSYEQYF,TGTGCTAGCAGCAAAAGGGACAGTTCCTACGAGCAGTACTTC
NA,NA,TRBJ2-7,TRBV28,CASSPHHDRFLVPYF,TGTGCCAGCAGCCCGCATCATGACAGGTTCCTAGTTCCATACTTC
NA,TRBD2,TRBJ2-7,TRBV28,CASSFTSGRATYEQYF,TGTGCCAGCAGTTTCACCAGCGGGAGGGCCACCTACGAGCAGTACTTC
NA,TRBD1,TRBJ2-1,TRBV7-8,CASSFAGGAGNEQFF,TGTGCCAGCAGCTTCGCAGGGGGCGCAGGGAATGAGCAGTTCTTC
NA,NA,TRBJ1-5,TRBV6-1,CASSRPSNQPQHF,TGTGCCAGCAGCAGGCCTAGCAATCAGCCCCAGCATTTT
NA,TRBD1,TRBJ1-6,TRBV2,CASGGTGSTLPPASPLHF,TGTGCCAGCGGCGGGACAGGGTCTACCCTACCGCCGGCTTCACCCCTCCACTTT
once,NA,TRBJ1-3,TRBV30,CAWSRGASSGNTIYF,TGTGCCTGGAGCCGTGGTGCCAGCTCTGGAAACACCATATATTTT
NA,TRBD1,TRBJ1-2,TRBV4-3,CASSQDPGGGYYGYTF,TGCGCCAGCAGCCAAGATCCAGGGGGTGGGTACTATGGCTACACCTTC
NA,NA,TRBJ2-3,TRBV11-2,CASSPNVGAEDTQYF,TGTGCCAGCAGCCCCAATGTGGGGGCAGAAGATACGCAGTATTTT
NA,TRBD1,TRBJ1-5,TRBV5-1,CASSPGGRGPEPQHF,TGCGCCAGCAGCCCGGGCGGCAGGGGGCCGGAGCCCCAGCATTTT
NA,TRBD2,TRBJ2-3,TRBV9,CASSGSGISTDTQYF,TGTGCCAGCAGCGGAAGCGGGATTAGCACAGATACGCAGTATTTT
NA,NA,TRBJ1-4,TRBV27,CASSEFFAAKLFF,TGTGCCAGCTCGGAATTTTTTGCGGCGAAACTGTTTTTT
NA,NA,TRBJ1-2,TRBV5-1,CASTGQGYGYTF,TGCGCCAGCACCGGCCAGGGATATGGCTACACCTTC
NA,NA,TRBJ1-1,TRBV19,CASKGGNTEAFF,TGTGCCAGTAAGGGAGGGAACACTGAAGCTTTCTTT
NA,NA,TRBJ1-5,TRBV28,CASSPDRTLGGNQPQHF,TGTGCCAGCAGTCCCGACAGGACCCTCGGAGGCAATCAGCCCCAGCATTTT
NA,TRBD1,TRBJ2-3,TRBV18,CASSTYGQGAATDTQYF,TGTGCCAGCTCGACCTACGGACAGGGGGCTGCTACAGATACGCAGTATTTT
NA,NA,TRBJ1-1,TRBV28,CASSPVRGGNTEAFF,TGTGCCAGCAGTCCGGTCAGGGGTGGGAACACTGAAGCTTTCTTT
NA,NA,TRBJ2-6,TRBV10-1,CASRLWDFSGANVLTF,TGCGCCAGCAGGCTGTGGGACTTTTCCGGGGCCAACGTCCTGACTTTC
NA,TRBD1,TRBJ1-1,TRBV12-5,CASLGDSSGTEAFF,TGTGCTAGTCTTGGGGACAGCTCGGGGACTGAAGCTTTCTTT
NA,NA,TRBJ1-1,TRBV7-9,CASSLGQRNTEAFF,TGTGCCAGCAGCTTGGGCCAACGGAACACTGAAGCTTTCTTT
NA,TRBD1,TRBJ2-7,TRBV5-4,CASSSRTGGDEQYF,TGTGCCAGCAGCTCTAGGACAGGGGGCGACGAGCAGTACTTC
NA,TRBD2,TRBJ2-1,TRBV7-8,CASSPSGDEQFF,TGTGCCAGCAGCCCTAGCGGGGATGAGCAGTTCTTC
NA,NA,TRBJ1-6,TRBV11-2,CASRQNSPLHF,TGTGCCAGCAGGCAGAATTCACCCCTCCACTTT
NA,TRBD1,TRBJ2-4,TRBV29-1,CSVLGQGAMWYF,TGCAGCGTCCTAGGACAGGGGGCGATGTGGTACTTC
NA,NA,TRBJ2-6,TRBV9,CASSVVGTGANVLTF,TGTGCCAGCAGCGTAGTGGGCACTGGGGCCAACGTCCTGACTTTC
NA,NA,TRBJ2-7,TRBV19,CASPLGHEQYF,TGTGCCAGCCCCTTGGGCCACGAGCAGTACTTC